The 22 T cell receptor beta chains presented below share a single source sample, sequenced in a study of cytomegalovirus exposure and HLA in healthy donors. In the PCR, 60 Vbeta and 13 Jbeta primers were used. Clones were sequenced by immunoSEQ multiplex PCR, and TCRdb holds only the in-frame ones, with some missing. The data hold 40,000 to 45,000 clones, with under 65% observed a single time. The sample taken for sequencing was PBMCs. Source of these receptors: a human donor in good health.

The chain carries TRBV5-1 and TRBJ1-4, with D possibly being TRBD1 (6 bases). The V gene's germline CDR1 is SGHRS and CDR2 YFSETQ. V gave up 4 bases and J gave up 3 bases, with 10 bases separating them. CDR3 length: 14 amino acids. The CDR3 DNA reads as TGCGCCAGCAGCCCGGACAGTTCTAATGAAAAACTGTTTTTT. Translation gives CASSPDSSNEKLFF.

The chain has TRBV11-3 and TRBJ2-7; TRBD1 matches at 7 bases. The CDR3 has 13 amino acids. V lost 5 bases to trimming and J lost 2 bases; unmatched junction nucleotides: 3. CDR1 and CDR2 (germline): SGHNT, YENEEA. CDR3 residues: CASSRGQAYEQYF. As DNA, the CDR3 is TGTGCCAGCAGCAGGGGGCAGGCCTACGAGCAGTACTTC.

CDR3: CASRRTGAHGYTF. The DNA for the CDR3 is TGTGCCAGCAGAAGGACAGGCGCCCATGGCTACACCTTC. The rearrangement links TRBV5-8 to TRBJ1-2; 7 bases agree with TRBD1. CDR3 length: 13 amino acids. Germline V lookup: CDR1 SGHTS, CDR2 YDEGEE. V was pared by 5 bases and J by 6 bases, with 7 bases of the junction left unmatched.

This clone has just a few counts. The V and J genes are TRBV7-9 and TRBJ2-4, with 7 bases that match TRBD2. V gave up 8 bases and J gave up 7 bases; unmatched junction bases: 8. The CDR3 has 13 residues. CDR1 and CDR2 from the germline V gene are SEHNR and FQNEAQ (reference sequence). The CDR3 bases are TGTGCCAGCTCGGGACTATCGAGGAACATTCAGTACTTC. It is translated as CASSGLSRNIQYF. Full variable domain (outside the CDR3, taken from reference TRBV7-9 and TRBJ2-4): DTGVSQNPRHKITKRGQNVTFRCDPISEHNRLYWYRQTLGQGPEFLTYFQNEAQLEKSRLLSDRFSAERPKGSFSTLEIQRTEQGDSAMYLCASSGLSRNIQYFGAGTRLSVL.

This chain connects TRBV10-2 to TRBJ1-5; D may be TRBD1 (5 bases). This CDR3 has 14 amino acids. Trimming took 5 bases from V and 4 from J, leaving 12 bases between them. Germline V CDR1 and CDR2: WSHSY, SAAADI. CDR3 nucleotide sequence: TGCGCCAGCAGTTGGGGGGGTGAGAATCAGCCCCAGCATTTT. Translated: CASSWGGENQPQHF.

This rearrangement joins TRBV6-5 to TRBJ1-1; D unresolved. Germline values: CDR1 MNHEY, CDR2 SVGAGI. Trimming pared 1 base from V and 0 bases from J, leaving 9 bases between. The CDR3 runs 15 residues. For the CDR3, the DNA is TGTGCCAGCAGTTACTGGAACAGATTGAACACTGAAGCTTTCTTT. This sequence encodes CASSYWNRLNTEAFF.

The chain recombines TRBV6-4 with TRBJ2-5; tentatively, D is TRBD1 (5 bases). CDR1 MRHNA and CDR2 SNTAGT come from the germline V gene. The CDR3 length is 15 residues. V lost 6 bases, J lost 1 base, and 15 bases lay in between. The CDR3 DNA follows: TGTGCCAGCAGGTTGGACATCCTCCTCCAAGAGACCCAGTACTTC. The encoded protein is CASRLDILLQETQYF.

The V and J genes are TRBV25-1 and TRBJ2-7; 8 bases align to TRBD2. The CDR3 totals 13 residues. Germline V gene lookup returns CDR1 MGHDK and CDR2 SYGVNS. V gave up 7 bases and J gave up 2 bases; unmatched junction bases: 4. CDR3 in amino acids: CASMRGATYEQYF. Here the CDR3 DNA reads TGTGCCAGCATGCGGGGGGCAACCTACGAGCAGTACTTC.

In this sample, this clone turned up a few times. The DNA of the CDR3 is TGTGCCAGCAGTGGAAGGACAGCTAATGAAAAACTGTTTTTT. Protein product: CASSGRTANEKLFF. The chain joins TRBV2 to TRBJ1-4; D possibly corresponds to TRBD1 (6 bases). The CDR3 contains 14 residues. The V end lost 4 bases, the J end lost 3 bases, and 9 bases lay between the germline ends. The germline CDR1 and CDR2 sequences are SNHLY and FYNNEI.

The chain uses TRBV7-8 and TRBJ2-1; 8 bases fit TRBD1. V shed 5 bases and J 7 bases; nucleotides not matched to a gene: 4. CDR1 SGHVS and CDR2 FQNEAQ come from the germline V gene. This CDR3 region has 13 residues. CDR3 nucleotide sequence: TGTGCCAGCAGCGTGGACAGGGAGAATGAGCAGTTCTTC. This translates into CASSVDRENEQFF.

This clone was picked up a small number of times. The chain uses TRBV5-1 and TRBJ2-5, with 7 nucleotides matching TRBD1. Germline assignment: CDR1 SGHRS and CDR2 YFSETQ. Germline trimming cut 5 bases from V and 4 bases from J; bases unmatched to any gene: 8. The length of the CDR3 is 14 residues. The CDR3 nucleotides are TGCGCCAGCAGATTCACGACAGGGACAGAGACCCAGTACTTC. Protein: CASRFTTGTETQYF.

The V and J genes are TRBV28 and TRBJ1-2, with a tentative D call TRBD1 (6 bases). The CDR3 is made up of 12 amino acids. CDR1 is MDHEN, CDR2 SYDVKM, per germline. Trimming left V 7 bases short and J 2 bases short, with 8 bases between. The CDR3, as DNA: TGTGCCAGCAACGACAGGAACTATGGCTACACCTTC. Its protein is CASNDRNYGYTF.

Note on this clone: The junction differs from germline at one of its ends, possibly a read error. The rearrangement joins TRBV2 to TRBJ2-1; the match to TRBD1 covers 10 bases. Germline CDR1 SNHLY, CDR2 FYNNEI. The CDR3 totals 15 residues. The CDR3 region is CAGSWDRGSYNEQFF. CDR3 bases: TGTGCCGGCAGTTGGGACAGGGGCTCCTACAATGAGCAGTTCTTC. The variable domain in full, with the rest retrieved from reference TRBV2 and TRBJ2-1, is EPEVTQTPSHQVTQMGQEVILRCVPISNHLYFYWYRQILGQKVEFLVSFYNNEISEKSEIFDDQFSVERPDGSNFTLKIRSTKLEDSAMYFCAGSWDRGSYNEQFFGPGTRLTVL.

The CDR3, as DNA: TGTGCCTGGAGTGAACGGGCGGCGGGGCCCCAGCATTTT. Translated, it gives CAWSERAAGPQHF. The chain uses TRBV30 and TRBJ1-5, with D uncertain. The germline V gene encodes CDR1 GTSNPN and CDR2 SVGIG (reference sequence). This CDR3 has 13 amino acids. Trimming cost V 1 base and J 9 bases, with 13 bases left between them.

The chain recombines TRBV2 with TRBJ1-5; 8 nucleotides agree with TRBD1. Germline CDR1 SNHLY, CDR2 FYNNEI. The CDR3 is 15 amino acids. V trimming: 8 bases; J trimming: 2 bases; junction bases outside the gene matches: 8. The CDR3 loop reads CASGGQGAGNQPQHF. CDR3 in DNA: TGTGCCAGCGGGGGCCAGGGGGCGGGCAATCAGCCCCAGCATTTT.

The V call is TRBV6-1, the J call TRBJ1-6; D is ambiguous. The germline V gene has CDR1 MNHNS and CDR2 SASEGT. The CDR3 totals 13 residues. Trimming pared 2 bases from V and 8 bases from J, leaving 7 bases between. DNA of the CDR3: TGTGCCAGCAGTGAACCTTACTATTCACCCCTCCACTTT. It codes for CASSEPYYSPLHF.

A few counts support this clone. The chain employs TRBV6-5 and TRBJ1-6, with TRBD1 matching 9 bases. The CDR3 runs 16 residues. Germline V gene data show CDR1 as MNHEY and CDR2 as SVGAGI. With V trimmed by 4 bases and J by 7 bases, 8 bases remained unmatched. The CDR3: CASSSDRGRGNSPLHF. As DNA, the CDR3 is TGTGCCAGCAGTTCCGACAGGGGGAGGGGGAATTCACCCCTCCACTTT.

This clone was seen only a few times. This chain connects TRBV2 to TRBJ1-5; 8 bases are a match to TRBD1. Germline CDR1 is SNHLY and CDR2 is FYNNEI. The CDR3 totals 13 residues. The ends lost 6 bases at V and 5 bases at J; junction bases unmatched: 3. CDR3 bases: TGTGCCAGCAGCTTGGACAGGGATCAGCCCCAGCATTTT. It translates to CASSLDRDQPQHF. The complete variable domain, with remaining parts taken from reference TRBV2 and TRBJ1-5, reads EPEVTQTPSHQVTQMGQEVILRCVPISNHLYFYWYRQILGQKVEFLVSFYNNEISEKSEIFDDQFSVERPDGSNFTLKIRSTKLEDSAMYFCASSLDRDQPQHFGDGTRLSIL.

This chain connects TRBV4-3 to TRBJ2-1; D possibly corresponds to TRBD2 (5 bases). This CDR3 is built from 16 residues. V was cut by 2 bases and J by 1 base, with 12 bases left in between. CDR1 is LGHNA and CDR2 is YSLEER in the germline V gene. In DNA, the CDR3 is TGCGCCAGCAGCCAAAGACCAGAGGGTTCCTACAATGAGCAGTTCTTC. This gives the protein CASSQRPEGSYNEQFF.

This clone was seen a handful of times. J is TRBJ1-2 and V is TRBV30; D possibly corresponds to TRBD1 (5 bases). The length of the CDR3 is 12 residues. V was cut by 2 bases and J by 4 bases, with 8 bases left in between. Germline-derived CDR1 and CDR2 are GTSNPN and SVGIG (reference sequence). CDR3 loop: CAWSSTAYGYTF. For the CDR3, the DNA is TGTGCCTGGAGTTCGACAGCCTATGGCTACACCTTC.

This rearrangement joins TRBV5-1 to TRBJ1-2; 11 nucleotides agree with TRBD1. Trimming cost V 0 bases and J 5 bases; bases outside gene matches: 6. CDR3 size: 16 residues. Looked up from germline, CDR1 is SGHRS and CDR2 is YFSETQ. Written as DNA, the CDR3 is TGCGCCAGCAGCTTGGATTCGGGACAGGGGGGTTATGGCTACACCTTC. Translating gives CASSLDSGQGGYGYTF.

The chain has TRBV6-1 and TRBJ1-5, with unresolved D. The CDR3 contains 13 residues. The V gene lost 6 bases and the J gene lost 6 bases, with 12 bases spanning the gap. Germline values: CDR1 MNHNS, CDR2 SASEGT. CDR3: CASRARSTQPQHF. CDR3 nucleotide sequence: TGTGCCAGCAGAGCCAGGTCTACTCAGCCCCAGCATTTT.